What follows is one T cell receptor beta chain and its context. This entry belongs to a study of blood T cell repertoires in COVID-19. Study-wide context: Both acute and convalescent COVID-19 samples were obtained from the United States, Italy and Spain. Nucleic acid was either cDNA or gDNA, and it came from T cells, B-cell-depleted T cells, or PBMCs.

Membership in each cohort depended on participant-reported clinical history. Germline-derived CDR1 and CDR2 are SGDLS and YYNGEE. V lost 3 bases to trimming and J lost 2 bases, with 12 bases between them. CDR3 length: 14 amino acids. Authors' analysis steps: Counts of nucleated cells, estimated from reference gene primer amplification, were obtained. Profiling relied on immunoSEQ multiplex PCR, and the TCRdb table lists in-frame clones only, not all of them. The D gene and trimming were derived from the DNA, and the V and J assignments and clone size from that table. The table lists roughly 250,000 clones, about nine tenths of them singletons, with about 6% in the top ten.

The clonotype originates from a woman in her 30s with acute COVID-19. V usage is TRBV9 and J usage is TRBJ2-7, with D maybe TRBD2 (6 bases). Specimen: PBMCs or T cells enriched from blood (not recorded which). The CDR3 region has the DNA TGTGCCAGCAGCGGACGGGACTCACCCTACGAGCAGTACTTC. This codes for CASSGRDSPYEQYF.